This TCR beta chain came from a study of T cells in Graves' hyperthyroidism and ophthalmopathy. The CDR3 contains 11 residues. Germline loops: CDR1 MGHRA, CDR2 YSYEKL. Trimming left V 0 bases short and J 14 bases short, with 10 bases between. Amplification of TCR beta CDR3 regions used RNA as the template. HTBI primers were used for first-round RT-PCR of the TCR CDR3. Via MiXCR, TCRdb re-called the multiplex PCR reads, giving one row per CDR3 protein. Of about 530,000 distinct CDR3 sequences in the sample, approximately 17% are singletons; the top ten hold roughly 18%. V gene TRBV4-1 combines with J gene TRBJ1-2, with D perhaps TRBD1 (5 bases). This clonotype originated in a young woman with Graves' ophthalmopathy. Sequencing used blood. Written as DNA, the CDR3 is TGCGCCAGCAGCCAAGAACGGGGGAGAACCTTC. It translates to CASSQERGRTF.